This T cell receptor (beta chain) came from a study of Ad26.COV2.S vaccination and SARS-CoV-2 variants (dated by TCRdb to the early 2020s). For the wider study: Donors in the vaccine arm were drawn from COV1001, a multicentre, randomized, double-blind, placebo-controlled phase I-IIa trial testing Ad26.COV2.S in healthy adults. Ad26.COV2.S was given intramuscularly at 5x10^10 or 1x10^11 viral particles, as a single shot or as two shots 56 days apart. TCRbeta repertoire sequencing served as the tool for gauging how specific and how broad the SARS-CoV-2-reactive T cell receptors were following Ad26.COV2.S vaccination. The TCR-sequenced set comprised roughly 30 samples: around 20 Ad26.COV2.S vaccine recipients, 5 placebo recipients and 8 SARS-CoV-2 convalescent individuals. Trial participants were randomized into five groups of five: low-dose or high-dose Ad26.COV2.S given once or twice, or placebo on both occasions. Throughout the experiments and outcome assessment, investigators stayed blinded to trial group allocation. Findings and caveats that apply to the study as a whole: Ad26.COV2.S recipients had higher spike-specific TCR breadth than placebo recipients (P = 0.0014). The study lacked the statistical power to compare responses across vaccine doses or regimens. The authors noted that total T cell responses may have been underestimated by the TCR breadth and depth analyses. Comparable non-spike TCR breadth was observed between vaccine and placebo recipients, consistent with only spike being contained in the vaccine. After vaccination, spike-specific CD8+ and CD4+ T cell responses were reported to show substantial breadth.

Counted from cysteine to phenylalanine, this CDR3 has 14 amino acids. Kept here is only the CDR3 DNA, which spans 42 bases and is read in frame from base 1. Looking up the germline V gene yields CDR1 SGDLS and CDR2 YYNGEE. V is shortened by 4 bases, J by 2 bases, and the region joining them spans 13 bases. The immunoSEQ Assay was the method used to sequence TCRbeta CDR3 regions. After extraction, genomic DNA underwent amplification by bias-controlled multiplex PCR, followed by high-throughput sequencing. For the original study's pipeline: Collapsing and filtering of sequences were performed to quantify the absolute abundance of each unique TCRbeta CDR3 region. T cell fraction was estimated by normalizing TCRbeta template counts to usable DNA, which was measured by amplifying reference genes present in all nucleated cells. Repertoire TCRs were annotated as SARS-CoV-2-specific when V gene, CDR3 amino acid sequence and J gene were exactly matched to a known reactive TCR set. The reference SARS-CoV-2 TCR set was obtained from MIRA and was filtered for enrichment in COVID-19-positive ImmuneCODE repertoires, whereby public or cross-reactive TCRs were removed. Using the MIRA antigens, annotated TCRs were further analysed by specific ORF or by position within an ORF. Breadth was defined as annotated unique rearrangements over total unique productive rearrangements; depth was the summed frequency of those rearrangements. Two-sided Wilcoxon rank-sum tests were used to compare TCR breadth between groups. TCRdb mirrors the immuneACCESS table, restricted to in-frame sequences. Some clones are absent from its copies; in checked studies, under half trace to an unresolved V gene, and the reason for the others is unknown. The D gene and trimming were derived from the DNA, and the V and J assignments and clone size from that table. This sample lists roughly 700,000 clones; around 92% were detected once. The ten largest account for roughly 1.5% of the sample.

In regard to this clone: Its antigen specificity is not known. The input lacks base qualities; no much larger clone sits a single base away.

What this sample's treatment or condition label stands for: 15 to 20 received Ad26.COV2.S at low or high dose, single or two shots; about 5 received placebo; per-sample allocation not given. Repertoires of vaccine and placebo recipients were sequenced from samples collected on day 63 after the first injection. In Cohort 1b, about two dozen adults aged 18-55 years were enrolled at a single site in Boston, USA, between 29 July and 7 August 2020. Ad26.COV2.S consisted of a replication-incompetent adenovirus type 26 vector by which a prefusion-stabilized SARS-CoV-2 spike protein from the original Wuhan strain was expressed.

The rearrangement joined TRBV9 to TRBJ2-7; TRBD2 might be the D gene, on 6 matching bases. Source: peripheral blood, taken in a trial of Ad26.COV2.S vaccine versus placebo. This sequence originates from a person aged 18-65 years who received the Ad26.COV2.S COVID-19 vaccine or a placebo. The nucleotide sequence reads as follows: TGTGCCAGCAGCCTCCGGGACTTCGCCTACGAGCAGTACTTC. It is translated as CASSLRDFAYEQYF.